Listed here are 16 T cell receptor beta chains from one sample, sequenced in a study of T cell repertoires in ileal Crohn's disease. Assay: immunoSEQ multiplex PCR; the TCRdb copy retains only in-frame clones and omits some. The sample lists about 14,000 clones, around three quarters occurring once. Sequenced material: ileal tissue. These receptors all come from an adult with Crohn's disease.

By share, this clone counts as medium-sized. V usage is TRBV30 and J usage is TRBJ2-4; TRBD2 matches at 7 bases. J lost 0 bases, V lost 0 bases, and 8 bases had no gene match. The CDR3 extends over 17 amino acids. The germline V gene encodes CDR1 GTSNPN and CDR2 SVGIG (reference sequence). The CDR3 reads CAWSVLWGGEAKNIQYF. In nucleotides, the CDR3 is TGTGCCTGGAGTGTATTGTGGGGGGGAGAAGCCAAAAACATTCAGTACTTC.

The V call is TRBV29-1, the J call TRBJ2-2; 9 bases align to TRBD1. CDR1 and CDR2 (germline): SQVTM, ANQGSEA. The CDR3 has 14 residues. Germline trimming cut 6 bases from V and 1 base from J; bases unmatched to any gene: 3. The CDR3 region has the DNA TGCAGCGTGGGACAGGGATGGAACACCGGGGAGCTGTTTTTT. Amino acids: CSVGQGWNTGELFF.

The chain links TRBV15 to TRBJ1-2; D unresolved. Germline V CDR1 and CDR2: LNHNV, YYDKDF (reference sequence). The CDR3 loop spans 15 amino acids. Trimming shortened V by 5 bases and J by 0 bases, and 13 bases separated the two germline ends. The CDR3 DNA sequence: TGTGCCACCAGCCCAAAAGAAACAGCTAACTATGGCTACACCTTC. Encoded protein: CATSPKETANYGYTF. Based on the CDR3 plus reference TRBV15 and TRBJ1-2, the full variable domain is DAMVIQNPRYQVTQFGKPVTLSCSQTLNHNVMYWYQQKSSQAPKLLFHYYDKDFNNEADTPDNFQSRRPNTSFCFLDIRSPGLGDTAMYLCATSPKETANYGYTFGSGTRLTVV.

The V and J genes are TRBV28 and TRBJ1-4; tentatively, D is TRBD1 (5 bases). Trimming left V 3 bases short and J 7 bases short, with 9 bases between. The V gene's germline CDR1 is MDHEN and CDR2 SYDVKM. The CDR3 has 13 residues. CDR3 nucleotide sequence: TGTGCCAGCAGTTTGGGGGGTAGTGAAAAACTGTTTTTT. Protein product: CASSLGGSEKLFF.

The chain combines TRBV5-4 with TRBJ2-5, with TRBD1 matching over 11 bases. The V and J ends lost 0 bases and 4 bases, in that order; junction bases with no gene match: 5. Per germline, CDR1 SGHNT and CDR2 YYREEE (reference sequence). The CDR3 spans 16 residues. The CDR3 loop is CASSLGTGGAGETQYF. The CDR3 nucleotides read TGTGCCAGCAGCTTGGGGACAGGGGGCGCGGGAGAGACCCAGTACTTC.

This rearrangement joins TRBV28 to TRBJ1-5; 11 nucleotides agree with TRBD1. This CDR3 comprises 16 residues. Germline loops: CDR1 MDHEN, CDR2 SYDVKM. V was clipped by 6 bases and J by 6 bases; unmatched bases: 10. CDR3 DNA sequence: TGTGCCAGCAGACTTGCCAGGACAGGGGGCAGTCAGCCCCAGCATTTT. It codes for CASRLARTGGSQPQHF.

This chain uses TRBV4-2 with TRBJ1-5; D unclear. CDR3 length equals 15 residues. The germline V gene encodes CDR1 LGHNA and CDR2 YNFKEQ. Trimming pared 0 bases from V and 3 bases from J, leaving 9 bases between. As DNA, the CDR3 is TGTGCCAGCAGCCAAGATCAAAAATCCAATCAGCCCCAGCATTTT. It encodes CASSQDQKSNQPQHF.

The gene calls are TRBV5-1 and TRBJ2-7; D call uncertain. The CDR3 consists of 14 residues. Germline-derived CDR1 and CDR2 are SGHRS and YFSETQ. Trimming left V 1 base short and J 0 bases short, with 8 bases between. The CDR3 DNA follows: TGCGCCAGCAGCTTGCCGTCTAGCTCCTACGAGCAGTACTTC. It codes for CASSLPSSSYEQYF.

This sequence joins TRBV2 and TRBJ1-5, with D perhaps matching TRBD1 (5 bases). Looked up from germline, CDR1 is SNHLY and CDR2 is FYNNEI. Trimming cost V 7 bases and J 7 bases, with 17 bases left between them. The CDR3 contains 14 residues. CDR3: CASNQGPTLQPQHF. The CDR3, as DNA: TGTGCCAGCAATCAGGGTCCGACCCTCCAGCCCCAGCATTTT.

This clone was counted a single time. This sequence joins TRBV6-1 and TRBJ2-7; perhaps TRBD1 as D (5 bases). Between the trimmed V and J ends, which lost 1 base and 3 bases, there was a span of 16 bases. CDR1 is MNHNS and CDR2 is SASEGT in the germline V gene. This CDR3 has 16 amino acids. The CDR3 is CASSEVGRVGRYEQYF. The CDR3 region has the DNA TGTGCCAGCAGTGAAGTAGGCAGGGTAGGACGCTACGAGCAGTACTTC.

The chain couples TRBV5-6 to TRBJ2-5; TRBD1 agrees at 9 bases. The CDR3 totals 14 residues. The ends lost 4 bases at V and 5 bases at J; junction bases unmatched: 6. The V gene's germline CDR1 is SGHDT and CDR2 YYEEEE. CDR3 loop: CASSPTGGLETQYF. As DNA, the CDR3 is TGTGCCAGCAGCCCTACAGGGGGCCTGGAGACCCAGTACTTC.

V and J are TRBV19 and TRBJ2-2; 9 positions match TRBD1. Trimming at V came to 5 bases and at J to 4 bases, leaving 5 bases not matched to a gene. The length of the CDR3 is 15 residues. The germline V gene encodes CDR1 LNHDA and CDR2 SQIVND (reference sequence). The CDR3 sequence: CASSDPGQGTGELFF. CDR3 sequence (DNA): TGTGCCAGTAGTGACCCGGGACAGGGCACCGGGGAGCTGTTTTTT.

CDR3 DNA: TGTGCCAGCAGACAACCCGGCTGGACGGGGATTTATGGCTACACCTTC. Its protein product is CASRQPGWTGIYGYTF. V and J are TRBV28 and TRBJ1-2; D not certain. This CDR3 has 16 amino acids. Germline CDR1 and CDR2: MDHEN and SYDVKM. V was cut by 6 bases and J by 5 bases, with 22 bases left in between.

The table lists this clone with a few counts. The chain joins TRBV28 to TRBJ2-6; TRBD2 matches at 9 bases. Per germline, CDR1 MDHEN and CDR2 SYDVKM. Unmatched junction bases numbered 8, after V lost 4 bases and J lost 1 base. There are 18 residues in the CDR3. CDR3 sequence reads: CASSSRRGGSSGANVLTF. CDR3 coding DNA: TGTGCCAGCAGTTCAAGGCGGGGGGGTTCATCTGGGGCCAACGTCCTGACTTTC.

The CDR3 here is CASRTGLAAYEQYF. As DNA, the CDR3 is TGTGCCAGCAGAACGGGACTAGCGGCTTACGAGCAGTACTTC. The chain has TRBV28 and TRBJ2-7, with 11 nucleotides matching TRBD2. V lost 6 bases, J lost 4 bases, and 5 bases stayed unmatched. From germline, CDR1 is MDHEN and CDR2 SYDVKM. The CDR3 is made up of 14 amino acids.

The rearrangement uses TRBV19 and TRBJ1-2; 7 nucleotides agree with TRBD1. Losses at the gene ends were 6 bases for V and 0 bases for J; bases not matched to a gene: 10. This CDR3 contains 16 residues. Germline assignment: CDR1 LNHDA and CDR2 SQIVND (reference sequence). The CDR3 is CASRIQGFGANYGYTF. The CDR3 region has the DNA TGTGCCAGTAGAATACAGGGGTTCGGAGCTAACTATGGCTACACCTTC.